The T cell receptor (beta chain) under discussion was sequenced for a study of tumor and adjacent non-tumor tissue in lung cancer. The study's findings and limits: In normal lung, the top 100 clones were significantly more dominant than in tumor.

A modified ARM-PCR protocol with three rounds of nested PCR amplified TCRbeta. One entry per CDR3 protein results from TCRdb running MiXCR on the multiplex PCR reads. The sample shows 100,000 or so distinct CDR3 sequences, 55% to 65% of them seen only once. As to this clonotype: Its matching antigen is unknown. The junction does not match germline at one end; this may be a read error.

This CDR3 contains 17 residues. CDR1 and CDR2 from the germline V gene are LGHNA and YSLEER. No cell sorting was done before RNA was extracted from the tissue. The normal lung tissue was taken more than 3 cm from the tumor edge. This chain connects TRBV4-3 to TRBJ2-7, with D maybe TRBD2 (5 bases). This sequence originates from a man aged 30-40 years with non-small cell lung cancer. The sequencing input was distant non-tumor lung tissue. The CDR3 here is CANSQERSSNISYEQYF. The DNA for the CDR3 is TGCGCCAACAGCCAAGAACGGTCTAGCAATATCTCCTACGAGCAGTACTTC.